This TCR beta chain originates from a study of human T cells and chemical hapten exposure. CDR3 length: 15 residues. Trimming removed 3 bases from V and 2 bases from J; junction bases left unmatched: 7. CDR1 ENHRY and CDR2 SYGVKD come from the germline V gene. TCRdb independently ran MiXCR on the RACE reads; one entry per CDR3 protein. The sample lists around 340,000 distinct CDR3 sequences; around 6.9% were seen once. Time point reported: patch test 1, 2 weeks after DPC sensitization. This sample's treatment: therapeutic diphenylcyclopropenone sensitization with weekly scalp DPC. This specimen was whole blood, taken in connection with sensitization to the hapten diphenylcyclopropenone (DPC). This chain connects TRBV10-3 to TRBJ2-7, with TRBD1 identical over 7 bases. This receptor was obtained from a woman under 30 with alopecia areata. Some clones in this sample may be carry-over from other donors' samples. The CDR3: CAISETGQTTYEQYF. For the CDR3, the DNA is TGTGCCATCAGTGAAACGGGACAGACAACCTACGAGCAGTACTTC.